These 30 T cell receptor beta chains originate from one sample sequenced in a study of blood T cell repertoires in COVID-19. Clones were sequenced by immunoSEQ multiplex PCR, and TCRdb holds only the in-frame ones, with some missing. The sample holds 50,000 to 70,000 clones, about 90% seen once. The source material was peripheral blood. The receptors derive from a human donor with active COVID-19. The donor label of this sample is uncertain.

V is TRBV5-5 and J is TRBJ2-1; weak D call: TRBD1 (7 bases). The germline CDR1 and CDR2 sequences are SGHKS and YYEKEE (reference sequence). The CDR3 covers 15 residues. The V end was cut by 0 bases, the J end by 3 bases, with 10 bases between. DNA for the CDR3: TGTGCCAGCAGCTTGGGACAGGGAGGCTACAATGAGCAGTTCTTC. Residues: CASSLGQGGYNEQFF.

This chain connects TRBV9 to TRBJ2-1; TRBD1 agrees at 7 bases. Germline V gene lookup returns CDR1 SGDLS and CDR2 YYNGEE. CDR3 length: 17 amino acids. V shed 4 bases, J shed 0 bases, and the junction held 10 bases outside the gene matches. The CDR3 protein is CASSTSPTGNSYNEQFF. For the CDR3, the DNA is TGTGCCAGCAGCACCTCACCGACAGGGAACTCCTACAATGAGCAGTTCTTC.

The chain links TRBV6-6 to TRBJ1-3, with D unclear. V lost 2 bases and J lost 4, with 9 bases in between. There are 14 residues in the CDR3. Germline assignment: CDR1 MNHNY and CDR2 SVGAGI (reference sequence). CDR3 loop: CASSYDSNGNTIYF. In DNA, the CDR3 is TGTGCCAGCAGTTACGACTCGAACGGAAACACCATATATTTT.

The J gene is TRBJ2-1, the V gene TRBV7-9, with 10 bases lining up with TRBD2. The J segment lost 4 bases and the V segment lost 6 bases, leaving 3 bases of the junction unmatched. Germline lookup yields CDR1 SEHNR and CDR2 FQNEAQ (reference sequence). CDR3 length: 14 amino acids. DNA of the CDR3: TGTGCCAGCAGTACTAGCGGGATGTACAATGAGCAGTTCTTC. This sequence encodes CASSTSGMYNEQFF. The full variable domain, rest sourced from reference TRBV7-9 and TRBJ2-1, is DTGVSQNPRHKITKRGQNVTFRCDPISEHNRLYWYRQTLGQGPEFLTYFQNEAQLEKSRLLSDRFSAERPKGSFSTLEIQRTEQGDSAMYLCASSTSGMYNEQFFGPGTRLTVL.

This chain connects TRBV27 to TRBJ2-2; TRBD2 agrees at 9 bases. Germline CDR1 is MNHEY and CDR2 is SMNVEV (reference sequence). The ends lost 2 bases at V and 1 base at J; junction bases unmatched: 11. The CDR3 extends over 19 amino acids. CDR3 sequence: CASSLAPPGLARNTGELFF. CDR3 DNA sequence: TGTGCCAGCAGTTTAGCCCCCCCGGGACTAGCAAGGAACACCGGGGAGCTGTTTTTT.

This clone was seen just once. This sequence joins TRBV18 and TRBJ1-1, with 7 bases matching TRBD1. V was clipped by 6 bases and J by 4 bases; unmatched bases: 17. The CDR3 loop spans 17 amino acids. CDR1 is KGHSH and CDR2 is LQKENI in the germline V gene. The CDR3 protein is CASSPYRQVQGGTEAFF. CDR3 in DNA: TGTGCCAGCTCCCCTTATAGGCAAGTGCAGGGGGGCACTGAAGCTTTCTTT.

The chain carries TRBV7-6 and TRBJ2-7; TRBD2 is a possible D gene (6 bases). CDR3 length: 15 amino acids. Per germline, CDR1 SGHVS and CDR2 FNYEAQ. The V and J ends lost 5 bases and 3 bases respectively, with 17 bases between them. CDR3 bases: TGTGCCAGCAGCCCCCGCCGGGGAGGAAGCTACGAGCAGTACTTC. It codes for CASSPRRGGSYEQYF.

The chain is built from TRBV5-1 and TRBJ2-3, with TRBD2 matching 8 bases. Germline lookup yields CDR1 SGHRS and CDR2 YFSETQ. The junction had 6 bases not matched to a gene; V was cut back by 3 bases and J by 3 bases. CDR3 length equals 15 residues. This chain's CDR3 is CASSSAGDRTDTQYF. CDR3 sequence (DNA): TGCGCCAGCAGCTCAGCGGGAGATAGGACAGATACGCAGTATTTT.

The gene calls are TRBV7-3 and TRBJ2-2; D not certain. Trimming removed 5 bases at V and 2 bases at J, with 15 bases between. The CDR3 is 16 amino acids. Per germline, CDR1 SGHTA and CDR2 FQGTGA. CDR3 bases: TGTGCCAGCAGCCCTAGTGCTTCCCATAACACCGGGGAGCTGTTTTTT. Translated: CASSPSASHNTGELFF. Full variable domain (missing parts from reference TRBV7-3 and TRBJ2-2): GAGVSQTPSNKVTEKGKYVELRCDPISGHTALYWYRQSLGQGPEFLIYFQGTGAADDSGLPNDRFFAVRPEGSVSTLKIQRTERGDSAVYLCASSPSASHNTGELFFGEGSRLTVL.

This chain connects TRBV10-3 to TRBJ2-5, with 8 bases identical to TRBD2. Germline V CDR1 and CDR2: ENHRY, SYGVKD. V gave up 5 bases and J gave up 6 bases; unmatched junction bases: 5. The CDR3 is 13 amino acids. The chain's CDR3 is CAISTGGGQTQYF. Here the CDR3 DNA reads TGTGCCATCAGTACCGGGGGGGGACAGACCCAGTACTTC.

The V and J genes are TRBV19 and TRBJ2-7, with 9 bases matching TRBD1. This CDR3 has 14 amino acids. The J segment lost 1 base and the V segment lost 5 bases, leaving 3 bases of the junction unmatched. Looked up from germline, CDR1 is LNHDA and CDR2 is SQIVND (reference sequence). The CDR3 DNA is TGTGCCAGTAGTGCCGGGACAGGGTCCTACGAGCAGTACTTC. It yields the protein CASSAGTGSYEQYF.

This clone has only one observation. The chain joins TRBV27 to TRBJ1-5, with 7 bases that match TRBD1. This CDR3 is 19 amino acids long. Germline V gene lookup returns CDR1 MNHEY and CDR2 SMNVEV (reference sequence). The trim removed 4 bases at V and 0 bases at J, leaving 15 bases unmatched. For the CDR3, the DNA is TGTGCCAGCAGTTCGCAACTTCGACGGGACAGAGATAGCAATCAGCCCCAGCATTTT. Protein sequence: CASSSQLRRDRDSNQPQHF.

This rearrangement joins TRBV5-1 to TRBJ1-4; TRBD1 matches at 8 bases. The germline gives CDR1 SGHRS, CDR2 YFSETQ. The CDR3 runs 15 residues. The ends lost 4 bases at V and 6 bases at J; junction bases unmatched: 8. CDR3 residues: CASSLGQGRDEKLFF. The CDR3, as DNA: TGCGCCAGCAGCCTCGGACAGGGACGAGATGAAAAACTGTTTTTT.

This chain's CDR3 is CASRPVGLAANEQYF. The CDR3 DNA reads as TGTGCCAGCAGACCTGTAGGACTAGCGGCCAACGAGCAGTACTTC. J is TRBJ2-7 and V is TRBV6-8, with 10 bases identical to TRBD2. The germline gives CDR1 MNHGY, CDR2 SAAAGT. The CDR3 is made up of 15 amino acids. Trimming took 6 bases from V and 5 from J; bases not matched to a gene: 10.

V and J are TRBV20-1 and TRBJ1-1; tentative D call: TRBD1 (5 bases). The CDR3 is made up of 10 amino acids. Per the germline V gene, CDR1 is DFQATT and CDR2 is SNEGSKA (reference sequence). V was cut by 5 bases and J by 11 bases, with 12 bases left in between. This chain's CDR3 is CSAPGGEAFF. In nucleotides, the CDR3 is TGCAGTGCTCCCGGGGGGGAGGCTTTCTTT.

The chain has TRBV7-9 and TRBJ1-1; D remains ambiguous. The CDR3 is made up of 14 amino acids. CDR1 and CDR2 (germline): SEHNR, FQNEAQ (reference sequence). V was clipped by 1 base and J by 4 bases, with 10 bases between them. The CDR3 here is CASSLEVTGTEAFF. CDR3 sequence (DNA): TGTGCCAGCAGCTTAGAAGTTACGGGCACTGAAGCTTTCTTT.

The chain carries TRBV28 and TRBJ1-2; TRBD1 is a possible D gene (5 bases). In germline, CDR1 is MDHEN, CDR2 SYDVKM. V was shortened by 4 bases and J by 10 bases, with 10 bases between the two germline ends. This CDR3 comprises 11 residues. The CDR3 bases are TGTGCCAGCAGTTCAGGGTTGATCTACACCTTC. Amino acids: CASSSGLIYTF.

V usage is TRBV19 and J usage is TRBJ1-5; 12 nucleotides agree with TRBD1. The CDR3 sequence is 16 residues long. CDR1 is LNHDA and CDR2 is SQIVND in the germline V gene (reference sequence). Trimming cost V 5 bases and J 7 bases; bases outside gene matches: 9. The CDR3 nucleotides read TGTGCCAGTAGTGGGGACAGGGGGCGGGTTGGACAGCCCCAGCATTTT. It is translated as CASSGDRGRVGQPQHF.

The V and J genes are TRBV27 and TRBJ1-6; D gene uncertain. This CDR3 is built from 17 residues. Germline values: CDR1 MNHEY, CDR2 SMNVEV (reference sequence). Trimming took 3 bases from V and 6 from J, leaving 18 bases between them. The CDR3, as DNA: TGTGCCAGCAGTTTTGATAATTCGGGGTTTCGTAATTCACCCCTCCACTTT. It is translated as CASSFDNSGFRNSPLHF.

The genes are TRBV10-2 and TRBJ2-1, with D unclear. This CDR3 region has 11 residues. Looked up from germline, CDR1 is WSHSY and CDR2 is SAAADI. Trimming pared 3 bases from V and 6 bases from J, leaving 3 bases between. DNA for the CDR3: TGCGCCAGCAGTGACGGCAATGAGCAGTTCTTC. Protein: CASSDGNEQFF.

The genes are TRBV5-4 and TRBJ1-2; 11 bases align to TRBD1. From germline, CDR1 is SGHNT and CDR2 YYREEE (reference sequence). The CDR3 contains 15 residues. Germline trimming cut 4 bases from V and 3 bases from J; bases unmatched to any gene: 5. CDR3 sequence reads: CASSGTGGKDYGYTF. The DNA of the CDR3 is TGTGCCAGCAGCGGGACAGGGGGTAAAGACTATGGCTACACCTTC. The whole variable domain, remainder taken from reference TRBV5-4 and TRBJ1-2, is ETGVTQSPTHLIKTRGQQVTLRCSSQSGHNTVSWYQQALGQGPQFIFQYYREEENGRGNFPPRFSGLQFPNYSSELNVNALELDDSALYLCASSGTGGKDYGYTFGSGTRLTVV.

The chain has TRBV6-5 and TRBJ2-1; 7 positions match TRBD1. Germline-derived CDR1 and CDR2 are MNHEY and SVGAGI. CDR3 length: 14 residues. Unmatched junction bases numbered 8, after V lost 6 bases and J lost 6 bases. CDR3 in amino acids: CASSDGTVINEQFF. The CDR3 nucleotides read TGTGCCAGCAGCGACGGGACAGTAATCAATGAGCAGTTCTTC.

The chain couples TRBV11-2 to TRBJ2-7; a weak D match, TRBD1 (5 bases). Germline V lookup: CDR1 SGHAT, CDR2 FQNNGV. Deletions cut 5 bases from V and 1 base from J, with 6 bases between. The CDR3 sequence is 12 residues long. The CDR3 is CASSRGSYEQYF. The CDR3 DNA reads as TGTGCCAGCAGCAGGGGATCCTACGAGCAGTACTTC.

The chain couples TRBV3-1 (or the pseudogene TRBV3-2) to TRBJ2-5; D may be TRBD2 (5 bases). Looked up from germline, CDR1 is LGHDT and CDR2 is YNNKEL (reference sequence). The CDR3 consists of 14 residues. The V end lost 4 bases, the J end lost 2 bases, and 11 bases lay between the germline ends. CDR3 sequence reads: CASSPPREQETQYF. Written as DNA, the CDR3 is TGTGCCAGCAGCCCTCCCCGGGAACAAGAGACCCAGTACTTC.

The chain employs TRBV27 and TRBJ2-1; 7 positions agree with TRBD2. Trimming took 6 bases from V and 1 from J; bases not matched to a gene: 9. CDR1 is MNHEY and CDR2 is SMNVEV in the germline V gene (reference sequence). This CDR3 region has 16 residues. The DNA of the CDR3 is TGTGCCAGCAGCCCCTCGGCGGGAGAATCCTACAATGAGCAGTTCTTC. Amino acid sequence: CASSPSAGESYNEQFF.

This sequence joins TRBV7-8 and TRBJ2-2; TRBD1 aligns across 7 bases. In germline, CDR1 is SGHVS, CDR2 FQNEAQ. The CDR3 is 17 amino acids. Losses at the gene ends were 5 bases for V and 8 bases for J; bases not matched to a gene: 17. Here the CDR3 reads CASSLLRDRENIGELFF. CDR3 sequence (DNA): TGTGCCAGCAGCCTTCTTAGAGACAGGGAGAATATAGGGGAGCTGTTTTTT.

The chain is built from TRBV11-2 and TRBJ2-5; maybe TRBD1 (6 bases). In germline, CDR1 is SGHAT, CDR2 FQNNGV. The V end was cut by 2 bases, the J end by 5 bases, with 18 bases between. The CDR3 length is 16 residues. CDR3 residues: CASSLLQLRDTETQYF. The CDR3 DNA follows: TGTGCCAGCAGCTTATTACAACTCAGGGACACCGAGACCCAGTACTTC.

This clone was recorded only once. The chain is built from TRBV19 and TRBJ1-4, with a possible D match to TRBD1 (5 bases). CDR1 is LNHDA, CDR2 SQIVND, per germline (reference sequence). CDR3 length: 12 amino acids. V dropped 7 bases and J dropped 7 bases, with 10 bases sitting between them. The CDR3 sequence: CASTGLGEKLFF. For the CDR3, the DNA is TGTGCCAGTACGGGACTCGGTGAAAAACTGTTTTTT.

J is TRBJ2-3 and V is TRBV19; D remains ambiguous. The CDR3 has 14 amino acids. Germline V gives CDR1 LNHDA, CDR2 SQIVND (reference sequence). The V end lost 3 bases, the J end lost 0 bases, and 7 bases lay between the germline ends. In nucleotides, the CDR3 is TGTGCCAGTAGTATCCGTACTAGCACAGATACGCAGTATTTT. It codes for CASSIRTSTDTQYF.

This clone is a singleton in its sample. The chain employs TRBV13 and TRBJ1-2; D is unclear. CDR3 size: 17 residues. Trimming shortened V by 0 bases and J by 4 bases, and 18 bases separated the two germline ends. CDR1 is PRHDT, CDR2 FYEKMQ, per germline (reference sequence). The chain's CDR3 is CASSLGVGTGSLYGYTF. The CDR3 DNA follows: TGTGCCAGCAGCTTAGGGGTCGGTACGGGGTCTCTCTATGGCTACACCTTC.